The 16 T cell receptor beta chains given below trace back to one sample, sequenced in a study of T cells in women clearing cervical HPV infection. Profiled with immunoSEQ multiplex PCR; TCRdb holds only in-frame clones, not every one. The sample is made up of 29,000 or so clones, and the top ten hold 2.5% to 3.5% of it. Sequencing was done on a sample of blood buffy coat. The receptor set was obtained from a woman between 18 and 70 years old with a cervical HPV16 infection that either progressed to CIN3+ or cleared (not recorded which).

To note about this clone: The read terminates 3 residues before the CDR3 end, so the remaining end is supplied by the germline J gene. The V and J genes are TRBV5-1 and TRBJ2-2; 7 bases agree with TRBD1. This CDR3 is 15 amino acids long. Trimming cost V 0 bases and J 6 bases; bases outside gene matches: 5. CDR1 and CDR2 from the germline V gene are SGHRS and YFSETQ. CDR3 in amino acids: CASSLADRVSGELFF. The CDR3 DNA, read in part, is TGCGCCAGCAGCTTGGCTGACAGGGTATCCGGGGAG. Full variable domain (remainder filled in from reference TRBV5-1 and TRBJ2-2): KAGVTQTPRYLIKTRGQQVTLSCSPISGHRSVSWYQQTPGQGLQFLFEYFSETQRNKGNFPGRFSGRQFSNSRSEMNVSTLELGDSALYLCASSLADRVSGELFFGEGSRLTVL.

The CDR3 sequence is CASSSRQGFDEKLFF. The covered CDR3 bases are TGTGCCAGCAGCTCCAGACAGGGGTTTGACGAAAAA. This chain uses TRBV5-8 with TRBJ1-4; the match to TRBD1 covers 8 bases. The DNA ends 3 residues before the CDR3 does, and the rest of the CDR3 is filled in from the germline J gene. CDR1 is SGHTS and CDR2 is YDEGEE in the germline V gene. V lost 3 bases to trimming and J lost 8 bases; unmatched junction nucleotides: 9. The CDR3 has 15 amino acids.

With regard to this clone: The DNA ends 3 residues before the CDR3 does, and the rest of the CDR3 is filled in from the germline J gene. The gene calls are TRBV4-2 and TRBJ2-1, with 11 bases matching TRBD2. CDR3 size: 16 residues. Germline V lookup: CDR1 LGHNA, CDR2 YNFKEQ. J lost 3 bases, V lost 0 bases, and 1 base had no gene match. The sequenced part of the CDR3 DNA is TGTGCCAGCAGCCAAGAAACTAGCGGGAGCTACAATGAG. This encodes CASSQETSGSYNE. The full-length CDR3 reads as CASSQETSGSYNEQFF.

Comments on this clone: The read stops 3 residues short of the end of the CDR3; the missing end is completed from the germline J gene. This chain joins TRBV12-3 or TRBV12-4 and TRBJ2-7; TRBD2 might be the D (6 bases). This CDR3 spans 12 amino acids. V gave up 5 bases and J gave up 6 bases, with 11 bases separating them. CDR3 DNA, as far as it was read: TGTGCCAGCAGTGAACTAGCTTTCGAG. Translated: CASSELAFE. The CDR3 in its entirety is CASSELAFEQYF.

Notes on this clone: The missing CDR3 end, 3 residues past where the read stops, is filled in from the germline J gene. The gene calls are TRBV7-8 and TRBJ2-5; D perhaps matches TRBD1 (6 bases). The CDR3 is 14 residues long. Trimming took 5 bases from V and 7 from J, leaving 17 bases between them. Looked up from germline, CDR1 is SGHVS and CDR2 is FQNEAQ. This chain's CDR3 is CASSPRTAQRTQYF. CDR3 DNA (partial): TGTGCCAGCAGCCCCCGGACAGCGCAAAGGACC.

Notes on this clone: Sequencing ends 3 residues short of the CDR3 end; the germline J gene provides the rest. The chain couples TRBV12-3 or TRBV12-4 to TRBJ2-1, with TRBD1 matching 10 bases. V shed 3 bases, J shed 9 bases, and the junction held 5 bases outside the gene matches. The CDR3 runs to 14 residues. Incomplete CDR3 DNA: TGTGCCAGCAGTTTGGGACAGGGGATTGGTGAG. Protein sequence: CASSLGQGIGE. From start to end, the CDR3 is CASSLGQGIGEQFF.

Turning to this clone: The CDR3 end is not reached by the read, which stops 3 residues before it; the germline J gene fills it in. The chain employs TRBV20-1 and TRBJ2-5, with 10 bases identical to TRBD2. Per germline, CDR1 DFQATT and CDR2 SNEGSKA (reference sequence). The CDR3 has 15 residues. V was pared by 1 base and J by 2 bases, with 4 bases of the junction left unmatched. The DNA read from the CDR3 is TGCAGTGCTAGAGGTAGGACTAGCGGACAAGAGACC. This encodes CSARGRTSGQET. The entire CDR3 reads CSARGRTSGQETQYF.

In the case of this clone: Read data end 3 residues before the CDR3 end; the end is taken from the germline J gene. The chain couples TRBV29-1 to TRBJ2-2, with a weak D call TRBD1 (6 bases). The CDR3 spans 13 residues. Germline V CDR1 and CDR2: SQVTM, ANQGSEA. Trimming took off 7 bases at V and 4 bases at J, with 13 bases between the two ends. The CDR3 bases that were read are TGCAGCGGGGGATTCAGGGGCACCGGGGAG. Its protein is CSGGFRGTGE. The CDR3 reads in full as CSGGFRGTGELFF.

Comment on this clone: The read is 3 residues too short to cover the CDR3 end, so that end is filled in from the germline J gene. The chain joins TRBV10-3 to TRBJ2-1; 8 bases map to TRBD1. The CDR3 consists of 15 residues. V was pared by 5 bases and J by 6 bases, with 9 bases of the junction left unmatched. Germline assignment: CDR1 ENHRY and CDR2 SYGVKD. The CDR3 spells CAISSRQGAGNEQFF. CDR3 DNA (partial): TGTGCCATCAGTTCCCGGCAGGGGGCGGGCAATGAG.

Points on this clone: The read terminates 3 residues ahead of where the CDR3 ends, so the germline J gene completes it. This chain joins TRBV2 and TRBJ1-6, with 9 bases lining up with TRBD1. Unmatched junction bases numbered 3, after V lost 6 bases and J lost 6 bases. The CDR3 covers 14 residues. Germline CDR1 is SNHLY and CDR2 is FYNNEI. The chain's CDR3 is CASRRDRVNSPLHF. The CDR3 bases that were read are TGTGCCAGCAGACGGGACAGGGTTAATTCACCC.

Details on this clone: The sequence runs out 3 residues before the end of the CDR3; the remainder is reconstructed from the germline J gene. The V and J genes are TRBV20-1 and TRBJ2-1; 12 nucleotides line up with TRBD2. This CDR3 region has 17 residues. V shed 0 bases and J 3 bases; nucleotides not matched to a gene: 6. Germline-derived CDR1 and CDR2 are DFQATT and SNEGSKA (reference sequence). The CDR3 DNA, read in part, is TGCAGTGCTAGAGAACTAGCGGGGGGACGGAACTACAATGAG. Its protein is CSARELAGGRNYNE. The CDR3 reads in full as CSARELAGGRNYNEQFF.

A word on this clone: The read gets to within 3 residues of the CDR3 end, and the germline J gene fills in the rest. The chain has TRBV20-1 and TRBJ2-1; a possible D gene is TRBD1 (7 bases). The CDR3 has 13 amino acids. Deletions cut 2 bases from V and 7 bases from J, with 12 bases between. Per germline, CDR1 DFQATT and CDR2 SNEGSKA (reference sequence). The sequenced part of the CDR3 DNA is TGCAGTGCTAGATCGACAGGGAGGAATGAG. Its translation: CSARSTGRNE. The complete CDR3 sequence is CSARSTGRNEQFF.

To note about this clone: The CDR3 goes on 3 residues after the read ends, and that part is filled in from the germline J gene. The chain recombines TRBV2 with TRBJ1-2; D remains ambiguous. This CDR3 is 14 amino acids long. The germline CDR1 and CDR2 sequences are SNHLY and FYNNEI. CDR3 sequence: CASSDEESYNDYTF. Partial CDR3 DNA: TGTGCCAGCAGTGATGAAGAGTCGTACAATGAC.

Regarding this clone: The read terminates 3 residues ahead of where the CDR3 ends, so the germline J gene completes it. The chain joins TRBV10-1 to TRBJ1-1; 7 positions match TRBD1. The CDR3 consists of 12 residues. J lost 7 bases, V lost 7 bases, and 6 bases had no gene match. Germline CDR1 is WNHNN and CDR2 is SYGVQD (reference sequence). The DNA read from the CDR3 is TGCGCCAGCAAAGGACAGGCTCATGAA. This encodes CASKGQAHE. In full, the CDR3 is CASKGQAHEAFF.

The part of the CDR3 DNA that was read is TGCAGTGCTTCCGGGACGGCGGGGCTA. Amino acids: CSASGTAGL. The entire CDR3 is CSASGTAGLAFF. The chain employs TRBV20-1 and TRBJ1-1; maybe TRBD1 (5 bases). Coverage ceases 3 residues before the CDR3 finishes, and the germline J gene fills in the end. In germline, CDR1 is DFQATT, CDR2 SNEGSKA (reference sequence). The CDR3 has 12 residues.

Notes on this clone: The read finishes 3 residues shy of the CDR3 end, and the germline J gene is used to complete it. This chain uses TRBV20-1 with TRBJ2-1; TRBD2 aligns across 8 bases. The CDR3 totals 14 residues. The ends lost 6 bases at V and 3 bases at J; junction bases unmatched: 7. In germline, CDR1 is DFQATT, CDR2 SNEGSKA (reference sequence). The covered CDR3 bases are TGCAGTGCCACGCCAGCGGGGGACTACAATGAG. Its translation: CSATPAGDYNE. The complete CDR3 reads CSATPAGDYNEQFF.